This T cell receptor (beta chain) was obtained from a study of human T cells and chemical hapten exposure. Across the study: Per-sample variation in TCR yield stemmed mainly from small pooled library volume differences.

The CDR3 runs 14 residues. Germline V gene sequence: CDR1 SGDLS, CDR2 YYNGEE. The V segment lost 5 bases and the J segment 7 bases; nucleotides outside the gene matches: 12. Time point: healthy volunteer bleed at 2 weeks. Unfractionated whole blood served as the source for total RNA extraction. The library tagged each cDNA molecule with unique molecular identifiers. TCRdb redid the calling of the RACE reads with MiXCR, one entry per CDR3 protein. In the table there are more than 70,000 distinct CDR3 sequences, over 8% of which are singletons. Sequenced: whole blood. The source of this sequence is a female donor in good health. Some clones in this sample may be carry-over from other donors' samples. J is TRBJ2-7 and V is TRBV9; TRBD1 agrees at 7 bases. CDR3 sequence (DNA): TGTGCCAGCAGGGGGGACAGCGGAGTCGGGGAGCAGTACTTC. Its protein product is CASRGDSGVGEQYF.